This is a list of T cell receptor beta chains from one sample in a study of glioma-infiltrating T cells after dendritic cell vaccination. Repertoires were generated with immunoSEQ multiplex PCR, while TCRdb's copy carries only in-frame clones and drops some. Found here are 55,000 to 75,000 clones, roughly 83% of them singletons; the top ten hold approximately 14%. Sequences were derived from blood, sampled after dendritic cell vaccination. Receptors were obtained from a human donor with glioblastoma. Both conserved end residues are part of each CDR3. D genes are given only for firm matches. Rows give clone size only sometimes, using once, few, many, or a class for an expanded clone.

TRBJ2-2 | - | TRBV10-3 | few | CASAAGALGGELFF | TGTGCCTCAGCTGCAGGGGCTTTGGGCGGGGAGCTGTTTTTT
TRBJ1-1 | - | TRBV15 | - | CATSRDAVNTEAFF | TGTGCCACCAGCAGAGATGCGGTGAACACTGAAGCTTTCTTT
TRBJ1-1 | - | TRBV5-6 | few | CASSLGVQNTEAFF | TGTGCCAGCAGCTTGGGAGTCCAGAACACTGAAGCTTTCTTT
TRBJ1-1 | - | TRBV11-2 | - | CASSLGPAGKTEAFF | TGTGCCAGCAGCTTGGGTCCGGCAGGTAAGACTGAAGCTTTCTTT
TRBJ2-1 | - | TRBV29-1 | once | CSVDGRTYNEQFF | TGCAGCGTTGACGGACGGACATACAATGAGCAGTTCTTC
TRBJ2-5 | - | TRBV5-1 | - | CASSLNQGWPETQYF | TGCGCCAGCAGCTTGAACCAGGGGTGGCCGGAGACCCAGTACTTC
TRBJ1-1 | - | TRBV7-3 | - | CASSLSYRDEAFF | TGTGCCAGCAGCTTATCGTACAGGGATGAAGCTTTCTTT
TRBJ1-5 | TRBD1 | TRBV6-5 | once | CASSLTTGNWPQHF | TGTGCCAGCAGCCTGACGACAGGGAACTGGCCCCAGCATTTT
TRBJ2-2 | TRBD2 | TRBV5-4 | - | CASSLGLADTGELFF | TGTGCCAGCAGCTTGGGACTAGCCGACACCGGGGAGCTGTTTTTT
TRBJ2-3 | - | TRBV5-1 | - | CASSLGSGFTDTQYF | TGCGCCAGCAGCTTAGGTAGCGGTTTCACAGATACGCAGTATTTT
TRBJ1-1 | - | TRBV11-3 | - | CASSLGLDVFLNTEAFF | TGTGCCAGCAGCTTAGGTTTAGATGTCTTTTTGAACACTGAAGCTTTCTTT
TRBJ1-2 | TRBD1 | TRBV30 | - | CAWSRQGGYGYTF | TGTGCCTGGAGCCGACAGGGAGGCTATGGCTACACCTTC
TRBJ1-2 | - | TRBV5-1 | - | CASSFGGNYGYTF | TGCGCCAGCAGCTTTGGGGGGAACTATGGCTACACCTTC
TRBJ1-2 | TRBD1 | TRBV4-1 | once | CASSQDSPGQGNGYTF | TGCGCCAGCAGCCAAGATAGCCCCGGACAGGGCAATGGCTACACCTTC
TRBJ1-2 | - | TRBV9 | - | CASRGGVYGYTF | TGTGCCAGTAGGGGGGGCGTCTATGGCTACACCTTC
TRBJ2-1 | - | TRBV11-3 | few | CASSLKSTLYNEQFF | TGTGCCAGCAGCTTAAAATCCACTTTATACAATGAGCAGTTCTTC
TRBJ1-1 | - | TRBV30 | once | CAWSGGGTAFF | TGTGCCTGGTCTGGGGGAGGGACAGCTTTCTTT
TRBJ1-1 | TRBD1 | TRBV13 | - | CASSLYMYDRGAFF | TGTGCCAGCAGCTTGTATATGTATGACAGGGGTGCTTTCTTT
TRBJ2-2 | - | TRBV27 | - | CASSQTGNTGELFF | TGTGCCAGCAGCCAGACAGGGAACACCGGGGAGCTGTTTTTT
TRBJ2-7 | - | TRBV6-1 | - | CASRGGRTWGEQYF | TGTGCCAGCAGGGGGGGGCGGACCTGGGGGGAGCAGTACTTC
TRBJ2-7 | - | TRBV5-4 | - | CASSSGLLSSYEQYF | TGTGCCAGCAGCTCGGGACTCCTTAGCTCCTACGAGCAGTACTTC
TRBJ1-1 | - | TRBV5-6 | - | CASSFLGGNTEAFF | TGTGCCAGCAGCTTTTTGGGAGGGAACACTGAAGCTTTCTTT
TRBJ2-1 | - | TRBV6-5 | - | CASSLTRSTYNEQFF | TGTGCCAGCAGCCTCACGAGGAGTACGTACAATGAGCAGTTCTTC
TRBJ1-4 | TRBD1 | TRBV4-3 | - | CASSQPPRQGADEKLFF | TGCGCCAGCAGCCAACCACCACGACAGGGGGCAGATGAAAAACTGTTTTTT
TRBJ2-3 | TRBD2 | TRBV5-6 | once | CASSFIAGATDTQYF | TGTGCCAGCAGCTTTATAGCGGGGGCCACAGATACGCAGTATTTT
TRBJ2-6 | TRBD1 | TRBV4-1 | - | CASSPFRKGQANSGANVLTF | TGCGCCAGCAGCCCCTTCCGGAAGGGACAGGCAAACTCTGGGGCCAACGTCCTGACTTTC
TRBJ1-5 | TRBD1 | TRBV2 | - | CASREYRGGQPQHF | TGTGCCAGCAGGGAATACAGGGGGGGTCAGCCCCAGCATTTT
TRBJ2-2 | - | TRBV10-3 | - | CAISAGNTGELFF | TGTGCCATCAGTGCGGGGAACACCGGGGAGCTGTTTTTT
TRBJ1-1 | - | TRBV6-5 | - | CASRQHRPSGRVAFF | TGTGCCAGCAGACAACACCGCCCGAGCGGGCGGGTCGCTTTCTTT
TRBJ2-1 | TRBD2 | TRBV4-2 | - | CASSVRTRGGDEQFF | TGTGCCAGCAGCGTGCGGACCCGGGGGGGTGATGAGCAGTTCTTC
TRBJ1-2 | - | TRBV11-2 | - | CASSLEGRSNYGYTF | TGTGCCAGCAGCTTGGAAGGGAGATCTAACTATGGCTACACCTTC
TRBJ1-2 | - | TRBV6-5 | - | CASSYRSSFYGYTF | TGTGCCAGCAGTTACCGCTCCAGTTTCTATGGCTACACCTTC
TRBJ1-2 | - | TRBV2 | - | CASSESRDIYGYTF | TGTGCCAGCAGTGAATCCCGGGACATCTATGGCTACACCTTC
TRBJ1-6 | - | TRBV4-2 | - | CASRQLTGGNSPLHF | TGTGCCAGCAGGCAACTGACAGGTGGTAATTCACCCCTCCACTTT
TRBJ2-1 | - | TRBV30 | - | CAWMRGYNEQFF | TGTGCCTGGATGAGAGGTTACAATGAGCAGTTCTTC
TRBJ1-4 | - | TRBV19 | once | CASSPSATNEKLFF | TGTGCCAGTAGCCCCTCTGCAACTAATGAAAAACTGTTTTTT
TRBJ1-4 | - | TRBV21-1 | few | CASSPGVRDGEKLFF | TGTGCCAGCAGCCCGGGGGTTAGGGATGGAGAAAAACTGTTTTTT
TRBJ2-3 | - | TRBV7-2 | - | CASSFERASSTDTQYF | TGTGCCAGCAGCTTTGAGAGGGCCTCTAGCACAGATACGCAGTATTTT
TRBJ2-6 | TRBD1 | TRBV5-1 | - | CASSYDRDRGPGGANVLTF | TGCGCCAGCAGCTACGACCGGGACAGGGGGCCGGGTGGGGCCAACGTCCTGACTTTC
TRBJ1-3 | TRBD1 | TRBV7-3 | - | CASSLAGQGAGNTIYF | TGTGCCAGCAGCTTAGCGGGACAGGGGGCTGGAAACACCATATATTTT
TRBJ1-5 | - | TRBV2 | - | CASTGQGILQPQHF | TGTGCCAGCACTGGCCAGGGGATACTTCAGCCCCAGCATTTT
TRBJ1-5 | - | TRBV19 | once | CASSPRVGNSNQPQHF | TGTGCCAGTAGCCCCAGGGTGGGAAATAGCAATCAGCCCCAGCATTTT
TRBJ2-5 | - | TRBV5-1 | - | CASSRRVQETQYF | TGCGCCAGCAGCCGGAGGGTCCAAGAGACCCAGTACTTC
TRBJ1-2 | TRBD1 | TRBV5-4 | - | CASRNRGEGNYGYTF | TGTGCCAGCAGGAACAGGGGAGAGGGAAACTATGGCTACACCTTC
TRBJ2-1 | - | TRBV5-1 | - | CASSLVGSSYNEQFF | TGCGCCAGCAGCTTGGTTGGGAGCTCCTACAATGAGCAGTTCTTC